This passage covers 24 T cell receptor beta chains from one sample sequenced in a study of T cells in tuberculosis. Assay: immunoSEQ multiplex PCR; the TCRdb copy retains only in-frame clones and omits some. Here the sample spans over 25,000 clones, 95% to 96% being singletons. The sequencing input was PBMCs. All receptors derive from a donor aged 5 to 30 with latent tuberculosis or without tuberculosis infection.

V gene TRBV6-1 combines with J gene TRBJ2-7; 10 bases match TRBD2. Germline V gives CDR1 MNHNS, CDR2 SASEGT. Losses at the gene ends were 4 bases for V and 4 bases for J; bases not matched to a gene: 4. The CDR3 is 14 residues long. This CDR3 reads CASSAGTSEYEQYF. In DNA form, the CDR3 reads TGTGCCAGCAGTGCCGGGACTAGCGAATACGAGCAGTACTTC.

The V and J genes are TRBV28 and TRBJ2-7; the D gene is possibly TRBD1 (6 bases). The CDR3 covers 15 residues. From germline, CDR1 is MDHEN and CDR2 SYDVKM. V was cut by 5 bases and J by 4 bases, with 18 bases left in between. CDR3 residues: CASSLDSGDTYEQYF. The CDR3 nucleotides are TGTGCCAGCAGTCTCGACTCCGGGGACACATACGAGCAGTACTTC.

This chain uses TRBV5-1 with TRBJ2-5; TRBD1 aligns across 12 bases. V lost 6 bases, J lost 4 bases, and 4 bases stayed unmatched. The CDR3 extends over 14 amino acids. CDR1 is SGHRS and CDR2 is YFSETQ in the germline V gene. The CDR3, as DNA: TGCGCCAGCAACCGGGACAGGGGGCGAGAGACCCAGTACTTC. This codes for CASNRDRGRETQYF.

This chain joins TRBV13 and TRBJ2-7, with a possible D match to TRBD1 (5 bases). This CDR3 is built from 14 residues. Germline lookup yields CDR1 PRHDT and CDR2 FYEKMQ (reference sequence). The V and J ends lost 5 bases and 4 bases respectively, with 15 bases between them. CDR3 residues: CASSPAQDRYEQYF. The CDR3 DNA is TGTGCCAGCAGCCCCGCACAGGACCGATACGAGCAGTACTTC.

This clone was seen only a few times. This rearrangement joins TRBV18 to TRBJ2-3, with D possibly being TRBD1 (5 bases). V lost 0 bases and J lost 1, with 5 bases in between. The CDR3 sequence is 14 residues long. Per germline, CDR1 KGHSH and CDR2 LQKENI. In nucleotides, the CDR3 is TGTGCCAGCTCACCACCGACAGGCACAGATACGCAGTATTTT. Its translation is CASSPPTGTDTQYF.

V and J are TRBV6-4 and TRBJ2-1; 8 nucleotides match TRBD2. V lost 2 bases to trimming and J lost 4 bases; unmatched junction nucleotides: 7. The length of the CDR3 is 16 residues. Germline V gives CDR1 MRHNA, CDR2 SNTAGT. The CDR3 DNA reads as TGTGCCAGCAGTGACCCCGGGACTAGACGATACAATGAGCAGTTCTTC. Amino acid sequence: CASSDPGTRRYNEQFF.

The chain has TRBV6-1 and TRBJ2-3, with 7 bases identical to TRBD2. J was trimmed by 1 base and V by 2 bases; bases with no gene match: 0. This CDR3 has 14 amino acids. Germline CDR1 reads MNHNS; CDR2 reads SASEGT. This CDR3 is CASSETSGTDTQYF. CDR3 coding DNA: TGTGCCAGCAGTGAAACTAGCGGCACAGATACGCAGTATTTT.

The J gene is TRBJ1-4, the V gene TRBV2, with 12 bases lining up with TRBD1. From germline, CDR1 is SNHLY and CDR2 FYNNEI. This CDR3 region has 14 residues. The V gene end was trimmed by 8 bases and the J gene end by 6 bases; junction bases not matched to a gene: 4. The CDR3 bases are TGTGCCAGCGCCGGGACAGGGGGCGATGAAAAACTGTTTTTT. This gives the protein CASAGTGGDEKLFF.

J is TRBJ1-5 and V is TRBV5-8; D may be TRBD1 (6 bases). This CDR3 comprises 16 residues. Germline loops: CDR1 SGHTS, CDR2 YDEGEE. Deletions cut 2 bases from V and 1 base from J, with 13 bases between. CDR3 region: CASSFSNGQSNQPQHF. For the CDR3, the DNA is TGTGCCAGCAGCTTCTCTAACGGACAGAGCAATCAGCCCCAGCATTTT. The full variable domain, in which reference TRBV5-8 and TRBJ1-5 provide the parts outside the CDR3, is EAGVTQSPTHLIKTRGQQATLRCSPISGHTSVYWYQQALGLGLQFLLWYDEGEERNRGNFPPRFSGRQFPNYSSELNVNALELEDSALYLCASSFSNGQSNQPQHFGDGTRLSIL.

The CDR3 loop reads CASSLGGLAEAFF. The CDR3 DNA sequence: TGTGCCAGCAGCTTAGGAGGGCTGGCTGAAGCTTTCTTT. The chain has TRBV7-6 and TRBJ1-1; unclear D gene. Trimming took off 1 base at V and 6 bases at J, with 9 bases between the two ends. The CDR3 is made up of 13 amino acids. Germline V gene sequence: CDR1 SGHVS, CDR2 FNYEAQ.

The chain carries TRBV11-2 and TRBJ2-5; TRBD1 agrees at 8 bases. The V and J ends lost 1 base and 4 bases, in that order; junction bases with no gene match: 5. This CDR3 has 15 amino acids. Germline V gene lookup returns CDR1 SGHAT and CDR2 FQNNGV. CDR3 nucleotide sequence: TGTGCCAGCAGCTTAGTTTCTGACAGGGGAGAGACCCAGTACTTC. Protein: CASSLVSDRGETQYF.

The chain joins TRBV30 to TRBJ2-7; D is unclear. V lost 4 bases and J 2 bases, leaving 15 bases between the germline ends. CDR1 GTSNPN and CDR2 SVGIG come from the germline V gene (reference sequence). The CDR3 is made up of 14 amino acids. CDR3 in DNA: TGTGCCTGGAAAACTCTCCATCCCGCCTACGAGCAGTACTTC. This translates into CAWKTLHPAYEQYF.

The V call is TRBV5-1, the J call TRBJ1-1; the D is unclear. Germline loops: CDR1 SGHRS, CDR2 YFSETQ. The CDR3 extends over 13 amino acids. V lost 4 bases and J 0 bases, leaving 7 bases between the germline ends. The CDR3, as DNA: TGCGCCAGCAGCGGAACAGTGAACACTGAAGCTTTCTTT. It encodes CASSGTVNTEAFF.

The CDR3 coding sequence is TGTGCCAGCAGCTTTCGGCGGGGCCCCTACGAGCAGTACTTC. It translates to CASSFRRGPYEQYF. The V call is TRBV7-2, the J call TRBJ2-7; D possibly corresponds to TRBD2 (6 bases). Germline values: CDR1 SGHTA, CDR2 FQGNSA. Deletions cut 3 bases from V and 2 bases from J, with 11 bases between. This CDR3 comprises 14 residues.

The V call is TRBV9, the J call TRBJ2-2; tentatively, D is TRBD1 (5 bases). The CDR3 runs 16 residues. The ends were cut back, 0 bases at V and 2 bases at J, with 11 bases in the middle. Germline values: CDR1 SGDLS, CDR2 YYNGEE. CDR3 sequence (DNA): TGTGCCAGCAGCGTAGAGGGGCAGGTTAACACCGGGGAGCTGTTTTTT. It is translated as CASSVEGQVNTGELFF. The full variable domain, rest sourced from reference TRBV9 and TRBJ2-2, is DSGVTQTPKHLITATGQRVTLRCSPRSGDLSVYWYQQSLDQGLQFLIQYYNGEERAKGNILERFSAQQFPDLHSELNLSSLELGDSALYFCASSVEGQVNTGELFFGEGSRLTVL.

J is TRBJ1-5 and V is TRBV7-9; no clear D. V lost 1 base and J lost 1, with 8 bases in between. Germline V gene data show CDR1 as SEHNR and CDR2 as FQNEAQ (reference sequence). The CDR3 is made up of 15 amino acids. For the CDR3, the DNA is TGTGCCAGCAGCTTAGTGGCCGGGAGCAATCAGCCCCAGCATTTT. As protein: CASSLVAGSNQPQHF.

The chain couples TRBV4-3 to TRBJ1-2, with D possibly matching TRBD1 (6 bases). The V gene's germline CDR1 is LGHNA and CDR2 YSLEER. The V gene lost 1 base and the J gene lost 8 bases, with 14 bases spanning the gap. The CDR3 runs 14 residues. CDR3 residues: CASSQATGLSGYTF. CDR3 bases: TGCGCCAGCAGCCAAGCGACAGGTCTTAGCGGCTACACCTTC.

This clone was observed once. The rearrangement joins TRBV18 to TRBJ1-1; D call uncertain. Trimming removed 0 bases at V and 5 bases at J, with 10 bases between. CDR3 length: 14 amino acids. The germline V gene encodes CDR1 KGHSH and CDR2 LQKENI. CDR3 nucleotide sequence: TGTGCCAGCTCACCACCGCGGGGATTTACTGAAGCTTTCTTT. Translating it yields CASSPPRGFTEAFF.

V is TRBV7-9 and J is TRBJ2-1, with a weak D call TRBD1 (5 bases). Germline V gives CDR1 SEHNR, CDR2 FQNEAQ (reference sequence). This CDR3 is built from 14 residues. V was trimmed by 5 bases and J by 8 bases, leaving 16 bases between them. CDR3 region: CASSPSLTGDEQFF. The CDR3 nucleotides read TGTGCCAGCAGCCCCTCCCTCACAGGAGATGAGCAGTTCTTC. The whole variable domain, remainder taken from reference TRBV7-9 and TRBJ2-1, is DTGVSQNPRHKITKRGQNVTFRCDPISEHNRLYWYRQTLGQGPEFLTYFQNEAQLEKSRLLSDRFSAERPKGSFSTLEIQRTEQGDSAMYLCASSPSLTGDEQFFGPGTRLTVL.

V is TRBV5-1 and J is TRBJ1-1, with no clear D. The CDR3 is 14 residues long. Germline values: CDR1 SGHRS, CDR2 YFSETQ. V was cut by 4 bases and J by 2 bases, with 12 bases left in between. CDR3 sequence (DNA): TGCGCCAGCAGCCCAGGCTCTGCTAACACTGAAGCTTTCTTT. Its translation: CASSPGSANTEAFF. The whole variable domain, filled in from reference TRBV5-1 and TRBJ1-1, reads KAGVTQTPRYLIKTRGQQVTLSCSPISGHRSVSWYQQTPGQGLQFLFEYFSETQRNKGNFPGRFSGRQFSNSRSEMNVSTLELGDSALYLCASSPGSANTEAFFGQGTRLTVV.

V is TRBV2 and J is TRBJ2-1, with a tentative D call TRBD1 (5 bases). V lost 7 bases and J lost 0, with 16 bases in between. CDR3 size: 16 residues. Germline lookup yields CDR1 SNHLY and CDR2 FYNNEI. The CDR3 DNA reads TGTGCCAGCACCCCAAGGGGTTTGAGCTCCTACAATGAGCAGTTCTTC. This sequence encodes CASTPRGLSSYNEQFF.

The rearrangement uses TRBV7-9 and TRBJ2-7; the match to TRBD2 covers 9 bases. Per germline, CDR1 SEHNR and CDR2 FQNEAQ (reference sequence). The CDR3 extends over 14 amino acids. V trimming: 5 bases; J trimming: 2 bases; junction bases outside the gene matches: 4. The CDR3: CASSMTSGAYEQYF. The CDR3 DNA is TGTGCCAGCAGCATGACTAGCGGAGCCTACGAGCAGTACTTC.

This clone was recorded a few times. J is TRBJ2-1 and V is TRBV5-4; 11 nucleotides line up with TRBD2. Trimming took 6 bases from V and 8 from J; bases not matched to a gene: 10. The CDR3 has 15 residues. CDR1 and CDR2 (germline): SGHNT, YYREEE (reference sequence). The DNA of the CDR3 is TGTGCCAGCACCTCCACTAGCGGGAGTGGGGATGAGCAGTTCTTC. It specifies CASTSTSGSGDEQFF.

V is TRBV5-7 and J is TRBJ2-7, with 8 bases lining up with TRBD2. TRBV5-7 counts as an open reading frame of uncertain function. The CDR3 extends over 18 amino acids. V lost 3 bases and J lost 2; bases outside the gene matches: 16. The CDR3 loop reads CASSSTHLGSGSTYEQYF. The CDR3 DNA reads TGTGCCAGCAGCTCCACCCATCTGGGGAGCGGGAGCACCTACGAGCAGTACTTC.